This entry lists 27 T cell receptor beta chains sequenced from one sample in a study of T cell responses to AZD1222 COVID-19 vaccine. Some clones are missing from TCRdb's copy, which holds only in-frame ones; the method was immunoSEQ multiplex PCR. The table lists about 140,000 clones, 90% to 95% of them singletons. The sequenced sample was peripheral blood, obtained after recovery from COVID-19. These receptors came from an adult who had recovered from COVID-19.

The gene calls are TRBV28 and TRBJ1-1, with TRBD1 as a possible D gene (5 bases). The CDR3 runs to 11 residues. V was shortened by 2 bases and J by 8 bases, with 6 bases between the two germline ends. Germline CDR1 and CDR2: MDHEN and SYDVKM. The CDR3 region has the DNA TGTGCCAGCAGTTTAGGGGCCGAAGCTTTCTTT. Translating gives CASSLGAEAFF.

The V gene is TRBV7-2, the J gene TRBJ2-1; D unclear. With 2 bases removed from V and 0 bases from J, the gap between germline ends came to 11 bases. The germline gives CDR1 SGHTA, CDR2 FQGNSA. The CDR3 totals 16 residues. The CDR3 sequence is CASSLWALGSYNEQFF. Here the CDR3 DNA reads TGTGCCAGCAGCTTATGGGCCCTCGGCTCCTACAATGAGCAGTTCTTC.

This chain joins TRBV7-2 and TRBJ2-7; 7 bases line up with TRBD1. The CDR3 extends over 14 amino acids. Germline lookup yields CDR1 SGHTA and CDR2 FQGNSA. The J segment lost 2 bases and the V segment lost 5 bases, leaving 6 bases of the junction unmatched. For the CDR3, the DNA is TGTGCCAGCAGCGCCCGGACAGGAGCCTACGAGCAGTACTTC. This gives the protein CASSARTGAYEQYF. Full variable domain (outside the CDR3, taken from reference TRBV7-2 and TRBJ2-7): GAGVSQSPSNKVTEKGKDVELRCDPISGHTALYWYRQSLGQGLEFLIYFQGNSAPDKSGLPSDRFSAERTGGSVSTLTIQRTQQEDSAVYLCASSARTGAYEQYFGPGTRLTVT.

This clone was recorded a few times. V and J are TRBV9 and TRBJ2-6; 7 nucleotides line up with TRBD1. CDR3 length equals 18 residues. Per germline, CDR1 SGDLS and CDR2 YYNGEE. V was clipped by 3 bases and J by 2 bases; unmatched bases: 11. In nucleotides, the CDR3 is TGTGCCAGCAGCGCCGGGACAGCTTCACACACTGGGGCCAACGTCCTGACTTTC. Its protein is CASSAGTASHTGANVLTF.

The chain recombines TRBV27 with TRBJ2-1; 13 bases fit TRBD2. V lost 5 bases to trimming and J lost 7 bases; unmatched junction nucleotides: 8. The CDR3 is 16 residues long. CDR1 and CDR2 from the germline V gene are MNHEY and SMNVEV (reference sequence). As DNA, the CDR3 is TGTGCCAGCAGTCTCCCACCGGGACTAGCGGGAAATGAGCAGTTCTTC. Encoded protein: CASSLPPGLAGNEQFF.

This clone was found once. This rearrangement joins TRBV29-1 to TRBJ2-1; D could derive from TRBD1 or TRBD2 (6 bases each). Germline CDR1 and CDR2: SQVTM and ANQGSEA. V lost 3 bases and J 3 bases, leaving 15 bases between the germline ends. The CDR3 consists of 15 residues. CDR3: CSVESGASFYNEQFF. Here the CDR3 DNA reads TGCAGCGTTGAGTCGGGGGCCAGCTTCTACAATGAGCAGTTCTTC.

This clone was seen just once. The V gene is TRBV14, the J gene TRBJ2-1; 14 bases are shared with TRBD2. The CDR3 sequence is 17 residues long. V lost 6 bases to trimming and J lost 1 base; unmatched junction nucleotides: 5. Germline V lookup: CDR1 SGHDN, CDR2 FVKESK. This CDR3 is CASSPTSGRASYNEQFF. The CDR3 DNA is TGTGCCAGCAGTCCGACTAGCGGGAGGGCGTCCTACAATGAGCAGTTCTTC.

This clone was seen once. The V gene is TRBV19, the J gene TRBJ1-3; D unresolved. The CDR3 is made up of 14 amino acids. Germline V gene sequence: CDR1 LNHDA, CDR2 SQIVND (reference sequence). V lost 7 bases to trimming and J lost 4 bases, with 14 bases between them. CDR3 in DNA: TGTGCCAGTACCGACCGTGGATCCGGAAACACCATATATTTT. Its protein product is CASTDRGSGNTIYF.

The chain carries TRBV27 and TRBJ1-4; 9 nucleotides match TRBD1. This CDR3 spans 14 amino acids. The germline CDR1 and CDR2 sequences are MNHEY and SMNVEV (reference sequence). With V trimmed by 6 bases and J by 8 bases, 7 bases remained unmatched. The CDR3: CASSRDRASEKLFF. DNA of the CDR3: TGTGCCAGCAGCCGGGACAGGGCCTCGGAAAAACTGTTTTTT. Drawing the rest from reference TRBV27 and TRBJ1-4, the complete variable domain is EAQVTQNPRYLITVTGKKLTVTCSQNMNHEYMSWYRQDPGLGLRQIYYSMNVEVTDKGDVPEGYKVSRKEKRNFPLILESPSPNQTSLYFCASSRDRASEKLFFGSGTQLSVL.

The rearrangement joins TRBV10-3 to TRBJ2-7; 14 bases fit TRBD2. This CDR3 spans 13 amino acids. The V segment lost 8 bases and the J segment 6 bases; nucleotides outside the gene matches: 3. Per the germline V gene, CDR1 is ENHRY and CDR2 is SYGVKD. CDR3 bases: TGTGCCATCCAAGGACTAGCGGGAGGCGAGCAGTACTTC. The encoded protein is CAIQGLAGGEQYF.

The chain employs TRBV24-1 and TRBJ2-2; D perhaps matches TRBD1 (6 bases). The germline V gene encodes CDR1 KGHDR and CDR2 SFDVKD. V lost 4 bases and J lost 5, with 19 bases in between. There are 17 residues in the CDR3. The CDR3 region has the DNA TGTGCCACCAGTGACCCAAGTCTACAGGGTAGGACCGGGGAGCTGTTTTTT. As protein: CATSDPSLQGRTGELFF.

CDR3 protein: CASSASGTGEETQYF. The DNA for the CDR3 is TGTGCCAGCAGCGCTTCCGGGACAGGGGAAGAGACCCAGTACTTC. The chain carries TRBV5-5 and TRBJ2-5; 10 bases map to TRBD1. There are 15 residues in the CDR3. Trimming cost V 4 bases and J 3 bases; bases outside gene matches: 6. Germline CDR1 reads SGHKS; CDR2 reads YYEKEE (reference sequence). The variable domain in full, with the rest retrieved from reference TRBV5-5 and TRBJ2-5, is DAGVTQSPTHLIKTRGQQVTLRCSPISGHKSVSWYQQVLGQGPQFIFQYYEKEERGRGNFPDRFSARQFPNYSSELNVNALLLGDSALYLCASSASGTGEETQYFGPGTRLLVL.

The chain links TRBV7-2 to TRBJ2-3, with D tentatively TRBD1 (5 bases). This CDR3 spans 13 amino acids. V was shortened by 5 bases and J by 4 bases, with 10 bases between the two germline ends. Germline lookup yields CDR1 SGHTA and CDR2 FQGNSA. The CDR3 sequence is CASSDRFPDTQYF. Here the CDR3 DNA reads TGTGCCAGCAGCGACAGATTTCCAGATACGCAGTATTTT.

V gene TRBV10-1 combines with J gene TRBJ2-1; 10 bases fit TRBD2. The CDR3 covers 15 residues. Germline loops: CDR1 WNHNN, CDR2 SYGVQD (reference sequence). Trimming removed 5 bases from V and 3 bases from J; junction bases left unmatched: 4. Written as DNA, the CDR3 is TGCGCCAGCAGTCCCGGGACTAGCGTCTACAATGAGCAGTTCTTC. This translates into CASSPGTSVYNEQFF.

This chain links TRBV7-8 with TRBJ2-1, with a possible D match to TRBD2 (6 bases). The CDR3 length is 16 residues. The V end lost 7 bases, the J end lost 2 bases, and 18 bases lay between the germline ends. From germline, CDR1 is SGHVS and CDR2 FQNEAQ. The CDR3 spells CASTRAGGRAYNEQFF. The CDR3 DNA sequence: TGTGCCAGCACCAGGGCCGGGGGACGGGCCTACAATGAGCAGTTCTTC.

The chain links TRBV28 to TRBJ2-1; 12 nucleotides match TRBD2. Germline V gene data show CDR1 as MDHEN and CDR2 as SYDVKM. This CDR3 has 16 amino acids. The V and J ends lost 4 bases and 4 bases, in that order; junction bases with no gene match: 5. The CDR3 reads CASSSRLAGAYNEQFF. CDR3 coding DNA: TGTGCCAGCAGTTCCAGACTAGCGGGAGCTTACAATGAGCAGTTCTTC. Supplemented by reference TRBV28 and TRBJ2-1, the full variable domain reads DVKVTQSSRYLVKRTGEKVFLECVQDMDHENMFWYRQDPGLGLRLIYFSYDVKMKEKGDIPEGYSVSREKKERFSLILESASTNQTSMYLCASSSRLAGAYNEQFFGPGTRLTVL.

V gene TRBV28 combines with J gene TRBJ1-2; TRBD1 matches at 7 bases. The J segment lost 12 bases and the V segment lost 7 bases, leaving 11 bases of the junction unmatched. The CDR3 spans 12 residues. The germline gives CDR1 MDHEN, CDR2 SYDVKM. As DNA, the CDR3 is TGTGCCAGCACCCCCCAAGGAAGGGGGCACACCTTC. Its protein is CASTPQGRGHTF.

The V call is TRBV19, the J call TRBJ1-6; TRBD1 aligns across 8 bases. Germline CDR1 reads LNHDA; CDR2 reads SQIVND (reference sequence). J gave up 7 bases and V 5 bases, and 7 bases lay outside the gene matches. This CDR3 comprises 15 residues. CDR3 in DNA: TGTGCCAGTAGTTCTCAGGGGGCGAGAAATTCACCCCTCCACTTT. Translated: CASSSQGARNSPLHF.

V usage is TRBV12-3 or TRBV12-4 and J usage is TRBJ1-1, with D hard to call. Trimming removed 6 bases from V and 1 base from J, with 9 bases in between. The CDR3 covers 13 residues. CDR3: CASSSGWNTEAFF. Written as DNA, the CDR3 is TGTGCCAGCAGCTCCGGATGGAACACTGAAGCTTTCTTT.

The chain carries TRBV7-8 and TRBJ2-7, with a tentative D call TRBD1 (5 bases). The V end lost 5 bases, the J end lost 7 bases, and 18 bases lay between the germline ends. Germline V CDR1 and CDR2: SGHVS, FQNEAQ. CDR3 size: 14 residues. The chain's CDR3 is CASSPGVQESEQYF. Written as DNA, the CDR3 is TGTGCCAGCAGCCCAGGAGTACAGGAGAGTGAGCAGTACTTC.

The rearrangement links TRBV11-3 to TRBJ2-1; 8 bases map to TRBD2. Germline CDR1 is SGHNT and CDR2 is YENEEA. The CDR3 contains 14 residues. Trimming took 0 bases from V and 8 from J; bases not matched to a gene: 3. CDR3 DNA: TGTGCCAGCAGCTTAGAGGGACTAGAAGATGAGCAGTTCTTC. Protein product: CASSLEGLEDEQFF.

V and J are TRBV4-1 and TRBJ1-5; D unresolved. Trimming stripped 1 base from V and 7 bases from J, with 14 bases between. This CDR3 spans 15 amino acids. Germline CDR1 and CDR2: MGHRA and YSYEKL. The CDR3 DNA is TGCGCCAGCAGCCAAGGAATCCTTTCGTCGCAGCCCCAGCATTTT. Protein product: CASSQGILSSQPQHF.

CDR3 nucleotide sequence: TGTGCCAGCAGCGCGGGCGTGGCAGAGCAGTTCTTC. It encodes CASSAGVAEQFF. The chain joins TRBV7-9 to TRBJ2-1; possibly TRBD2 for D (5 bases). The V gene's germline CDR1 is SEHNR and CDR2 FQNEAQ (reference sequence). Deletions cut 5 bases from V and 10 bases from J, with 12 bases between. The CDR3 covers 12 residues. Full variable domain (missing parts from reference TRBV7-9 and TRBJ2-1): DTGVSQNPRHKITKRGQNVTFRCDPISEHNRLYWYRQTLGQGPEFLTYFQNEAQLEKSRLLSDRFSAERPKGSFSTLEIQRTEQGDSAMYLCASSAGVAEQFFGPGTRLTVL.

V and J are TRBV5-6 and TRBJ2-2; D possibly corresponds to TRBD2 (6 bases). Trimming shortened V by 3 bases and J by 1 base, and 13 bases separated the two germline ends. Germline V gene sequence: CDR1 SGHDT, CDR2 YYEEEE. This CDR3 is 16 amino acids long. CDR3 sequence reads: CASSSSGLQNTGELFF. CDR3 DNA: TGTGCCAGCAGCTCATCTGGACTACAGAACACCGGGGAGCTGTTTTTT. The whole variable domain, filled in from reference TRBV5-6 and TRBJ2-2, reads DAGVTQSPTHLIKTRGQQVTLRCSPKSGHDTVSWYQQALGQGPQFIFQYYEEEERQRGNFPDRFSGHQFPNYSSELNVNALLLGDSALYLCASSSSGLQNTGELFFGEGSRLTVL.

The chain employs TRBV7-9 and TRBJ2-3, with D maybe TRBD2 (7 bases). Trimming removed 8 bases at V and 6 bases at J, with 12 bases between. This CDR3 contains 12 residues. Looked up from germline, CDR1 is SEHNR and CDR2 is FQNEAQ (reference sequence). CDR3 in amino acids: CASEGGGDTQYF. In DNA form, the CDR3 reads TGTGCCAGCGAGGGGGGAGGGGATACGCAGTATTTT.

In nucleotides, the CDR3 is TGTGCCTCTAGTTCACTACGTGGGCTAGCGGGAGGGCACGGGGAGCTGTTTTTT. Its protein product is CASSSLRGLAGGHGELFF. The gene calls are TRBV28 and TRBJ2-2; 12 bases are shared with TRBD2. Germline assignment: CDR1 MDHEN and CDR2 SYDVKM. J gave up 7 bases and V 11 bases, and 20 bases lay outside the gene matches. The CDR3 is made up of 18 amino acids.

The chain joins TRBV30 to TRBJ1-5; unclear D gene. Germline V CDR1 and CDR2: GTSNPN, SVGIG (reference sequence). Trimming took off 5 bases at V and 1 base at J, with 6 bases between the two ends. This CDR3 has 12 amino acids. CDR3: CAWGESNQPQHF. The CDR3 nucleotides read TGTGCCTGGGGGGAAAGCAATCAGCCCCAGCATTTT.